The sequence of this T cell receptor (beta chain) was determined in a study of CD8 T cells in Susac syndrome. Reverse transcription of about 0.45 to 1 ug RNA used random hexamers. Amplification of TCR beta CDR3 by immunoSEQ multiplex PCR spanned 54 Vbeta and 13 Jbeta. TCRdb called the immunoSEQ multiplex PCR reads again in MiXCR, with one record for every CDR3 protein. The table records about 180,000 distinct CDR3 sequences, about 94% of them present only once. Note on this clonotype: The antigen remains undetermined.

The authors sequenced TCR beta from blood CD8+ and CD4+ T cells. Findings of the study overall: TCR sequencing and HLA analysis covered a relatively small number of individuals.

V lost 4 bases to trimming and J lost 1 base; unmatched junction nucleotides: 2. CDR1 and CDR2 (germline): MGHDK, SYGVNS. The CDR3 spans 14 residues. This sequence originates from a human donor with multiple sclerosis. The chain has TRBV25-1 and TRBJ2-3, with TRBD2 identical over 7 bases. The sample was CD4+ T cells from PBMCs. The CDR3 reads CASSATSGTDTQYF. In nucleotides, the CDR3 is TGTGCCAGCAGTGCCACTAGCGGCACAGATACGCAGTATTTT.